These T cell receptor beta chains were read from a single sample in a study of control samples from healthy donors and cancer patients. Assay: immunoSEQ multiplex PCR; the TCRdb copy retains only in-frame clones and omits some. This sample has about 140,000 clones, with 85% to 95% found just once. Sequencing was performed on blood. These receptors were taken from a man aged 40-50 years in good health. The CDR3 runs from the conserved cysteine through the conserved F or W. Fields, in order: J gene, D gene, V gene, clone size, CDR3 DNA, CDR3 protein. D genes are given only for firm matches. Clone size appears in some rows only: once, few, many, or a class for an expanded clone.

j_gene: TRBJ1-1; d_gene: NA; v_gene: TRBV27; abundance: NA; CDR3nt: TGTGCCAGTCAGACAGGTTCGACTGAAGCTTTCTTT; CDR3aa: CASQTGSTEAFF
j_gene: TRBJ2-1; d_gene: TRBD2; v_gene: TRBV12-5; abundance: NA; CDR3nt: TGTGCTAGTGGTTTGTCGGTCTGGGCGGGGAGGGGCGATGAGCAGTTCTTC; CDR3aa: CASGLSVWAGRGDEQFF
j_gene: TRBJ2-6; d_gene: NA; v_gene: TRBV6-5; abundance: NA; CDR3nt: TGTGCCAGCAGTTATGACAGGTCTGGGGCCAACGTCCTGACTTTC; CDR3aa: CASSYDRSGANVLTF
j_gene: TRBJ2-7; d_gene: TRBD1; v_gene: TRBV14; abundance: NA; CDR3nt: TGTGCCAGCAGCCAACGTAGAAGCTACAGGGGATTCTACGAGCAGTACTTC; CDR3aa: CASSQRRSYRGFYEQYF
j_gene: TRBJ2-3; d_gene: NA; v_gene: TRBV7-2; abundance: NA; CDR3nt: TGTGCCAGCAGCCCCGGACACTCCACAGATACGCAGTATTTT; CDR3aa: CASSPGHSTDTQYF
j_gene: TRBJ1-2; d_gene: NA; v_gene: TRBV7-9; abundance: NA; CDR3nt: TGTGCCAGCAGCTGGTTAGGATCTAACTATGGCTACACCTTC; CDR3aa: CASSWLGSNYGYTF
j_gene: TRBJ2-5; d_gene: TRBD2; v_gene: TRBV7-9; abundance: NA; CDR3nt: TGTGCCAGCAGCTTAAGAAGCGGGGGGCTACAAGAGACCCAGTACTTC; CDR3aa: CASSLRSGGLQETQYF
j_gene: TRBJ1-2; d_gene: NA; v_gene: TRBV9; abundance: once; CDR3nt: TGTGCCAGCAGCGTAGCTCCGGACCCGAACTATGGCTACACCTTC; CDR3aa: CASSVAPDPNYGYTF
j_gene: TRBJ2-5; d_gene: NA; v_gene: TRBV28; abundance: NA; CDR3nt: TGTGCCAGCAGGAACCAAGAGACCCAGTACTTC; CDR3aa: CASRNQETQYF
j_gene: TRBJ2-7; d_gene: NA; v_gene: TRBV5-4; abundance: NA; CDR3nt: TGTGCCAGCAGCTTGGGAGGGACACCCGAGCAGTACTTC; CDR3aa: CASSLGGTPEQYF
j_gene: TRBJ1-3; d_gene: NA; v_gene: TRBV7-2; abundance: NA; CDR3nt: TGTGCCAGCAGCCCGACCCGGACGGACACCATATATTTT; CDR3aa: CASSPTRTDTIYF
j_gene: TRBJ1-4; d_gene: NA; v_gene: TRBV11-2; abundance: NA; CDR3nt: TGTGCCAGCAGGCGAGGGATCAATGGTGAAAAACTGTTTTTT; CDR3aa: CASRRGINGEKLFF
j_gene: TRBJ2-3; d_gene: TRBD1; v_gene: TRBV7-9; abundance: NA; CDR3nt: TGTGCCAGCAGACGACGGCAGGGGGCTAGCCCAGATACGCAGTATTTT; CDR3aa: CASRRRQGASPDTQYF
j_gene: TRBJ1-1; d_gene: TRBD1; v_gene: TRBV6-5; abundance: few; CDR3nt: TGTGCCAGCCGGGACAGGAACACTGAAGCTTTCTTT; CDR3aa: CASRDRNTEAFF
j_gene: TRBJ2-3; d_gene: TRBD1; v_gene: TRBV6-5; abundance: NA; CDR3nt: TGTGCCAGCAGTTACGGACAGGGGGCCACAGATACGCAGTATTTT; CDR3aa: CASSYGQGATDTQYF
j_gene: TRBJ1-1; d_gene: TRBD1; v_gene: TRBV6-5; abundance: NA; CDR3nt: TGTGCCAGCAGTTACGGGGACAGGGCGAACACTGAAGCTTTCTTT; CDR3aa: CASSYGDRANTEAFF
j_gene: TRBJ1-1; d_gene: NA; v_gene: TRBV19; abundance: NA; CDR3nt: TGTGCCAGTAGTAATCCCCCGGTGAACACTGAAGCTTTCTTT; CDR3aa: CASSNPPVNTEAFF